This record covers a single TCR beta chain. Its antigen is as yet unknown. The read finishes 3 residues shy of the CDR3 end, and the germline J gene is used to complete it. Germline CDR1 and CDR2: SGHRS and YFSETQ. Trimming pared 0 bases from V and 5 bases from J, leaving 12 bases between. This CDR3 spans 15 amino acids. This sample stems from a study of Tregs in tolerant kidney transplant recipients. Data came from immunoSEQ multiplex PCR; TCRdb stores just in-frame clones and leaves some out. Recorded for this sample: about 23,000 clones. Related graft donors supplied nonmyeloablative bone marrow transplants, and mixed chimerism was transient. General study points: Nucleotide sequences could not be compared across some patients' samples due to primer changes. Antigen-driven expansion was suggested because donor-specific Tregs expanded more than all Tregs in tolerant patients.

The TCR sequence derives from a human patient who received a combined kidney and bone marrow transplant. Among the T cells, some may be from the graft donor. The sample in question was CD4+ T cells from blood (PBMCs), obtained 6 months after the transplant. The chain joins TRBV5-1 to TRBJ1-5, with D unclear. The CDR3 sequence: CASSLVGGEDQPQHF. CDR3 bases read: TGCGCCAGCAGCTTGGTCGGCGGGGAAGATCAGCCC.